The entry that follows covers one TCR beta chain sequence. Its target is not known. As for time point: patch test 1, 2 weeks after DPC sensitization. Indicated treatment: therapeutic diphenylcyclopropenone sensitization with weekly scalp DPC. This sample was included in a study of human T cells and chemical hapten exposure. Study-level points and caveats: TCRs whose frequency exceeded 1 in 1000 remained the same following DPC sensitization.

The germline V and J ends were trimmed by 6 bases and 0 bases, with 11 bases remaining between them. The V gene's germline CDR1 is MNHEY and CDR2 SVGAGI. The CDR3 is made up of 15 amino acids. Original handling: Counts of TCRs in each sample centred on a median of 95,638 and extended from around 25,000 to 690,000. TCRdb redid the calling of the RACE reads with MiXCR, one entry per CDR3 protein. TCRdb, not the original authors, processed these V and J calls. Among fewer than 400,000 distinct CDR3 sequences listed, under 9% were seen once. Sequences were derived from whole blood, sampled in connection with sensitization to the hapten diphenylcyclopropenone (DPC). The source of this sequence is a woman aged 18-29 years with alopecia areata. Some clones in this sample may be carry-over from other donors' samples. This chain connects TRBV6-5 to TRBJ2-2; unclear D gene. The CDR3 sequence is CASRREFANTGELFF. The CDR3 DNA follows: TGTGCCAGCAGGAGAGAGTTCGCGAACACCGGGGAGCTGTTTTTT.